This T cell receptor (beta chain) is from a study of human T cells and chemical hapten exposure. In the study overall: Alopecia areata, totalis or universalis affected patients, mainly female.

Noted time point: patch test 3, about 24 weeks after DPC sensitization. Sample treatment: therapeutic diphenylcyclopropenone sensitization with weekly scalp DPC. Per the authors' pipeline: Sample-level TCR yields exhibited a median of approximately 89,000, with a range of 23,224 to 690,600. MiXCR, run by TCRdb on the RACE reads, gives a single entry per CDR3 protein. The V and J calls and clone size are TCRdb's, not the authors'. The sample has roughly 84,000 distinct CDR3 sequences; under 14% are singletons. The CDR3 is made up of 12 amino acids. Trimming left V 4 bases short and J 8 bases short, with 11 bases between. CDR1 and CDR2 from the germline V gene are MDHEN and SYDVKM.

This sequence was found in a woman in her forties or fifties with alopecia areata. Some clones in this sample may be carry-over from other donors' samples. The rearrangement joins TRBV28 to TRBJ1-1, with no clear D. This sample comprised whole blood, obtained in connection with sensitization to the hapten diphenylcyclopropenone (DPC). The DNA for the CDR3 is TGTGCCAGCAGTTCCGGGCTTCCGGAAGCTTTCTTT. Encoded protein: CASSSGLPEAFF.